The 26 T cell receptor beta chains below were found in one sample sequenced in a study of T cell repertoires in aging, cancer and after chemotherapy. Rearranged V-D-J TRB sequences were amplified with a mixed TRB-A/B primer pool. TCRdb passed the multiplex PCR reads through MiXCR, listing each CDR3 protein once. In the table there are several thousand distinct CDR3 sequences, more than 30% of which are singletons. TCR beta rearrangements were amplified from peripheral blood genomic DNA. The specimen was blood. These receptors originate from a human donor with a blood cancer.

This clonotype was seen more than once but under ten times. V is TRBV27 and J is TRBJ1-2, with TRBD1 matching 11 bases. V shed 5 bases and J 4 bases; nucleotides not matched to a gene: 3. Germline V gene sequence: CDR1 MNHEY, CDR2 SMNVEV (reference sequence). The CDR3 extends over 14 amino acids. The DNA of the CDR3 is TGTGCCAGCAGTCGGACAGGGGGCGGCTATGGCTACACCTTC. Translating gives CASSRTGGGYGYTF.

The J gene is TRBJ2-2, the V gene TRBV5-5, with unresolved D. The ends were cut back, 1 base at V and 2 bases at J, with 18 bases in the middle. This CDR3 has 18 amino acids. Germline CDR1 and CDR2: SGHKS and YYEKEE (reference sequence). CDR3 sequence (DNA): TGTGCCAGCAGCTTGAGGGCCGTACAGAGTCTAAACACCGGGGAGCTGTTTTTT. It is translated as CASSLRAVQSLNTGELFF.

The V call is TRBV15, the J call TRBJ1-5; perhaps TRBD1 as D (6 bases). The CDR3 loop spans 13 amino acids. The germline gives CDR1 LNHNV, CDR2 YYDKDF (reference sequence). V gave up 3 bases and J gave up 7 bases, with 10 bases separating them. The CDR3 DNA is TGTGCCACCAGCAGGGGGGCGCAACAGCCCCAGCATTTT. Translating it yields CATSRGAQQPQHF.

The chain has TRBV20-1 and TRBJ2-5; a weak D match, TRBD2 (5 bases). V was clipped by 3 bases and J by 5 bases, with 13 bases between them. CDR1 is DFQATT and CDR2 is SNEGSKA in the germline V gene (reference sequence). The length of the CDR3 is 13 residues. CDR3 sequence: CSASGGGSETQYF. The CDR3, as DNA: TGCAGTGCTAGTGGCGGAGGTTCGGAGACCCAGTACTTC.

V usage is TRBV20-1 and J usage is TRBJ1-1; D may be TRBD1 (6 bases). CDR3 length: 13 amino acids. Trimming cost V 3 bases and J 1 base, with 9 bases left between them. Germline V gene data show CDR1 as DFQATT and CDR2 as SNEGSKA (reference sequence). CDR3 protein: CSASIGGNTEAFF. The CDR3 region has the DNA TGCAGTGCTAGTATAGGGGGGAACACTGAAGCTTTCTTT.

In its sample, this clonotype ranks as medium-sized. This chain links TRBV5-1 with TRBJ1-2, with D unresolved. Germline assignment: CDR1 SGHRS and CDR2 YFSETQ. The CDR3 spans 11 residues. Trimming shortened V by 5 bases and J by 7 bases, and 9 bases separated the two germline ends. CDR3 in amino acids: CASSETSGYTF. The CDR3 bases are TGCGCCAGCAGTGAGACGAGTGGCTACACCTTC.

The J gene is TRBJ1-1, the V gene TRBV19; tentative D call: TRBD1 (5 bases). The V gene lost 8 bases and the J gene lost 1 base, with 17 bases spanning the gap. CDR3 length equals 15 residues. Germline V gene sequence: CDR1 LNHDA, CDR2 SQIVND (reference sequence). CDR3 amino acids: CASSIARGRNTEAFF. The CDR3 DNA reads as TGTGCCAGTTCCATTGCCCGGGGCAGGAACACTGAAGCTTTCTTT.

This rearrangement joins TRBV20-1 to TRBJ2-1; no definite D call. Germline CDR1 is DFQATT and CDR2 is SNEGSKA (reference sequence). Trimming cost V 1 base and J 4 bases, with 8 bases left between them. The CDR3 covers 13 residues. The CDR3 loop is CSARGTHYNEQFF. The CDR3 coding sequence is TGCAGTGCTAGAGGGACGCATTACAATGAGCAGTTCTTC.

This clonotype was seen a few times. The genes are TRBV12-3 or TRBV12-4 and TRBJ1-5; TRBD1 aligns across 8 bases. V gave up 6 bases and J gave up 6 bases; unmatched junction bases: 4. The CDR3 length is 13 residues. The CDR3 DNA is TGTGCCAGCAGCCAACAGGGGGGTCAGCCCCAGCATTTT. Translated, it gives CASSQQGGQPQHF.

As DNA, the CDR3 is TGTGCCACCAGTGACCGGGGGGATACGCAGTATTTT. Protein product: CATSDRGDTQYF. J is TRBJ2-3 and V is TRBV24-1; tentatively, D is TRBD2 (6 bases). The V end was cut by 4 bases, the J end by 6 bases, with 7 bases between. Germline V gene sequence: CDR1 KGHDR, CDR2 SFDVKD. The CDR3 length is 12 residues.

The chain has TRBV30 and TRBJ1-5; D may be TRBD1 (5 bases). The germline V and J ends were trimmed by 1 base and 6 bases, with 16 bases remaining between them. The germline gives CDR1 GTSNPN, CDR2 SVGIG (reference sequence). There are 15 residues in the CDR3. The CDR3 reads CAWSGERQPGQPQHF. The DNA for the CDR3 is TGTGCCTGGAGTGGGGAAAGACAGCCTGGTCAGCCCCAGCATTTT.

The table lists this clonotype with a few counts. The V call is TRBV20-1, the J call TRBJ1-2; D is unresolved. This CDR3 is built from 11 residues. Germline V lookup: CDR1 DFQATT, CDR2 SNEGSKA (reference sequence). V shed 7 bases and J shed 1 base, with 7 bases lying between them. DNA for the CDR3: TGCAGTGTCTGGAATAACTATGGCTACACCTTC. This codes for CSVWNNYGYTF.

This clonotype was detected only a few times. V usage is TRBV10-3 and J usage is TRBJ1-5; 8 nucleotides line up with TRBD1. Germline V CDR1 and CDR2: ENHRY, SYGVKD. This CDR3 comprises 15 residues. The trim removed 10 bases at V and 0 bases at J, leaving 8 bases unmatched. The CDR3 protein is CATRQGRNSNQPQHF. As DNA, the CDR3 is TGTGCCACGAGACAGGGGCGAAATAGCAATCAGCCCCAGCATTTT.

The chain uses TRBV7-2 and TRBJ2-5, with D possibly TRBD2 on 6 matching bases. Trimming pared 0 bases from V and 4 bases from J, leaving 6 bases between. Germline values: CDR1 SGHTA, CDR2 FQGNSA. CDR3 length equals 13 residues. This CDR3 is CASSLAGGETQYF. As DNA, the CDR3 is TGTGCCAGCAGCTTAGCCGGGGGAGAGACCCAGTACTTC.

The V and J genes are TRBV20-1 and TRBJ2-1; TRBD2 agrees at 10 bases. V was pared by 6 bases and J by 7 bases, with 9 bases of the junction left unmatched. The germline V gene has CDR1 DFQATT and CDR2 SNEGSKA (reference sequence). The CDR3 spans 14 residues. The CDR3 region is CSAQEGAGGNEQFF. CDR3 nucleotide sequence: TGCAGTGCCCAGGAGGGAGCGGGAGGGAATGAGCAGTTCTTC.

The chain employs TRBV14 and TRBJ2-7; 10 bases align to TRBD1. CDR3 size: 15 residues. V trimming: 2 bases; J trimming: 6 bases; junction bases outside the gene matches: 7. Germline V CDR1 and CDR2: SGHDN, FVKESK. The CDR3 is CASSQSSGQGSEQYF. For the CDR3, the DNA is TGTGCCAGCAGCCAATCTTCGGGACAGGGGAGCGAGCAGTACTTC.

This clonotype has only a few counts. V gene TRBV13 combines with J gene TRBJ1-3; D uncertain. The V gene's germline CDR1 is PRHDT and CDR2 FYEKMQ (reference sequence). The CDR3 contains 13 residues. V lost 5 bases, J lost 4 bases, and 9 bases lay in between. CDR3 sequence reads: CASSPQTGNTIYF. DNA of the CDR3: TGTGCCAGCAGCCCCCAAACAGGAAACACCATATATTTT.

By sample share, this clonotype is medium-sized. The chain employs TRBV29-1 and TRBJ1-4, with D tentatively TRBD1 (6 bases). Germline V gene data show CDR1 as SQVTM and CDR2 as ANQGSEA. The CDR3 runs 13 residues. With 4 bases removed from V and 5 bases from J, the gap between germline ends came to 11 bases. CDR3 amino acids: CSVGGGRNEKLFF. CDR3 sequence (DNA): TGCAGCGTTGGAGGGGGGAGAAATGAAAAACTGTTTTTT.

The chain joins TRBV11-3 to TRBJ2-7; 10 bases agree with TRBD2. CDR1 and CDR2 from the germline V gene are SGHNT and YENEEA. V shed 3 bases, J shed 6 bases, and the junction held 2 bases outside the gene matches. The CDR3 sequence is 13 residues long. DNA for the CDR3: TGTGCCAGCAGCTTTGTAGCGGGAGGCGAGCAGTACTTC. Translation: CASSFVAGGEQYF. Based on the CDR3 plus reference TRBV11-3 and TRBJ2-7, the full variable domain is EAGVVQSPRYKIIEKKQPVAFWCNPISGHNTLYWYLQNLGQGPELLIRYENEEAVDDSQLPKDRFSAERLKGVDSTLKIQPAELGDSAVYLCASSFVAGGEQYFGPGTRLTVT.

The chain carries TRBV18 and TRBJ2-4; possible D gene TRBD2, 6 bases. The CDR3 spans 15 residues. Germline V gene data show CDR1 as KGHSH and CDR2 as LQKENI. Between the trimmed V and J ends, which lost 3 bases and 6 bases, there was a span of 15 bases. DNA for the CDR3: TGTGCCAGCTCACCCTCGGGGGACTTCAGAAACATTCAGTACTTC. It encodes CASSPSGDFRNIQYF.

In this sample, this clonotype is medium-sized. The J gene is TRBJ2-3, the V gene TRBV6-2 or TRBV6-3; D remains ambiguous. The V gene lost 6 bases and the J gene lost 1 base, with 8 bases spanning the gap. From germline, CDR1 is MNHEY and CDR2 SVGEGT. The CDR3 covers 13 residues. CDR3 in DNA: TGTGCCAGCAGGAGGTGGGGCACAGATACGCAGTATTTT. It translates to CASRRWGTDTQYF.

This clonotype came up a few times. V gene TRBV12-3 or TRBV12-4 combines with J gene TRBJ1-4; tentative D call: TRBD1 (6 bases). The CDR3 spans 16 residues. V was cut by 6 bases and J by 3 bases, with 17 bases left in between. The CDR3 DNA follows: TGTGCCAGCAGCACCCGTTCCAGGGGCCCTAATGAAAAACTGTTTTTT. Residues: CASSTRSRGPNEKLFF.

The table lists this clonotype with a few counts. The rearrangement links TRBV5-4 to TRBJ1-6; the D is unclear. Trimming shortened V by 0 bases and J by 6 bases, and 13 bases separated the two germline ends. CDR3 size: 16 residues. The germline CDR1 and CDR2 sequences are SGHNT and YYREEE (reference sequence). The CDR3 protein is CASSLGIGSPNSPLHF. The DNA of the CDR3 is TGTGCCAGCAGCTTGGGGATAGGGTCCCCTAATTCACCCCTCCACTTT. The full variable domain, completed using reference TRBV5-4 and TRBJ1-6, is ETGVTQSPTHLIKTRGQQVTLRCSSQSGHNTVSWYQQALGQGPQFIFQYYREEENGRGNFPPRFSGLQFPNYSSELNVNALELDDSALYLCASSLGIGSPNSPLHFGNGTRLTVT.

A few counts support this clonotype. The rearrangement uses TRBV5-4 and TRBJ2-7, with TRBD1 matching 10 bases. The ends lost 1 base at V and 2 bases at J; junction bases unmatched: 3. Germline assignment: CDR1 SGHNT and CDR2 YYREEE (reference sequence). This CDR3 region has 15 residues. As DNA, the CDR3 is TGTGCCAGCAGCTTGCACGGGACAGGGGCCTACGAGCAGTACTTC. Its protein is CASSLHGTGAYEQYF.

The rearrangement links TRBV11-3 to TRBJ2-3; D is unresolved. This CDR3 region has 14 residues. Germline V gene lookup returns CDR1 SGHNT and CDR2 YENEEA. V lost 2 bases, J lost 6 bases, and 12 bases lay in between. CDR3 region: CASSLTGPQDTQYF. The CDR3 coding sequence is TGTGCCAGCAGCTTAACGGGCCCACAGGATACGCAGTATTTT.

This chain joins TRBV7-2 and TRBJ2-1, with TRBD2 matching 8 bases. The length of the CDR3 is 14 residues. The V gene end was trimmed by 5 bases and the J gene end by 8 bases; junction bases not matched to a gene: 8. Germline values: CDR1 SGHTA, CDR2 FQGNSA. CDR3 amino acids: CASSAGGGLDEQFF. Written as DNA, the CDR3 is TGTGCCAGCAGCGCGGGGGGAGGGTTGGATGAGCAGTTCTTC.